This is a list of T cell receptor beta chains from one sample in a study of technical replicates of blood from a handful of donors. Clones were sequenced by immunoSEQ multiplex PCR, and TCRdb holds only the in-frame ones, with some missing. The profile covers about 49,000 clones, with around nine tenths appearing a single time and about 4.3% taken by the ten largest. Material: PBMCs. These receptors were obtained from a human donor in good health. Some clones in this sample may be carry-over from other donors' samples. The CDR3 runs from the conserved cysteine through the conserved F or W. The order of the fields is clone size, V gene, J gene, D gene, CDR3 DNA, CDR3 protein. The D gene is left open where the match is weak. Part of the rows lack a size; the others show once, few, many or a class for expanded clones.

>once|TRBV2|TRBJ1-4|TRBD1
TGTGCCAGCAGCGTCCGGGACAGGGTCAGGTCGTCTAATGAAAAACTGTTTTTT
CASSVRDRVRSSNEKLFF
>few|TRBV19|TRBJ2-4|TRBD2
TGTGCCAGCAGAGATTGGGGGGGGGAGACCAAAAACATTCAGTACTTC
CASRDWGGETKNIQYF
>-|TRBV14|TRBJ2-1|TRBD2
TGTGCCAGCAGCCAAGTAGCGGGGTTCTACAATGAGCAGTTCTTC
CASSQVAGFYNEQFF
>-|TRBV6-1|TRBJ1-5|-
TGTGCCAGCATCCTGGGTTCGGGGGTTGTCCAGCCCCAGCATTTT
CASILGSGVVQPQHF
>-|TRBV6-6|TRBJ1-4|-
TGTGCCAGCAGAGGCAGACAGGCTACAACTAATGAAAAACTGTTTTTT
CASRGRQATTNEKLFF
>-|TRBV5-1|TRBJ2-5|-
TGCGCCAGCAGCTCTCAAGAGACCCAGTACTTC
CASSSQETQYF
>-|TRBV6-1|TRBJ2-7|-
TGTGCCAGCACCACCGAAATCCATGAGGAGCAGTACTTC
CASTTEIHEEQYF
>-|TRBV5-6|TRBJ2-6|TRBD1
TGTGCCAGCAGCGCCGGGACAGGGGCTTTTGGGGCCAACGTCCTGACTTTC
CASSAGTGAFGANVLTF
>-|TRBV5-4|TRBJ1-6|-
TGTGCCAGCAGCTTGGGGACAGAAAATTCACCCCTCCACTTT
CASSLGTENSPLHF
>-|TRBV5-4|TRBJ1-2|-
TGTGCCAGCAGCTTGGGGCCAGGTGCGCTCTATGGCTACACCTTC
CASSLGPGALYGYTF
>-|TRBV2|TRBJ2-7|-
TGTGCCAGCAAAGATACAGCAGGGATTGAGACCTACGAGCAGTACTTC
CASKDTAGIETYEQYF
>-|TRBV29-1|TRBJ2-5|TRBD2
TGCAGCGTTGAGGTTAGCGGGGGGCGACGGGAGACCCAGTACTTC
CSVEVSGGRRETQYF
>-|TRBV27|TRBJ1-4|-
TGTGCCAGCAGTTTAAGTCAGACTAATGAAAAACTGTTTTTT
CASSLSQTNEKLFF
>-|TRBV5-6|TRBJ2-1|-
TGTGCCAGCAGCTTATTGGGGCAGATATACAATGAGCAGTTCTTC
CASSLLGQIYNEQFF
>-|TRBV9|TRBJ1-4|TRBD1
TGTGCCAGCAGCCCTCGGACAGGGGCCGGGGGTGAAAAACTGTTTTTT
CASSPRTGAGGEKLFF
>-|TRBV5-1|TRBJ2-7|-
TGCGCCAGCAGCTCGGATGCGGGCCCCTACGAGCAGTACTTC
CASSSDAGPYEQYF
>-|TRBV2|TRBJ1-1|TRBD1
TGTCTCGGCGCAAATGACAGGGCTGACACTGAAGCTTTCTTT
CLGANDRADTEAFF
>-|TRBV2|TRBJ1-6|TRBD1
TGTGCCAGCAGTTCTTTAGACAGGGTGGATAATTCACCCCTCCACTTT
CASSSLDRVDNSPLHF
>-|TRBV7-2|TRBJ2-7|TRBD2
TGTGCCAGCAGTCCCCCCGGGACTAGCGGGCACGAGCAGTACTTC
CASSPPGTSGHEQYF
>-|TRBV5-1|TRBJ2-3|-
TGCGCCAGCAGCTTAGGAGCTAGCCCAGCAGATACGCAGTATTTT
CASSLGASPADTQYF
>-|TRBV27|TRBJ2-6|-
TGTGCCAGCAGTTTATATTCAGACAGCACCCCGGGGGCCAACGTCCTGACTTTC
CASSLYSDSTPGANVLTF
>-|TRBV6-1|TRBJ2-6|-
TGTGCCAGCAGGGGACTCCTATCTGGGGCCAACGTCCTGACTTTC
CASRGLLSGANVLTF
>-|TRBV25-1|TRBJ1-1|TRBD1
TGTGCCAGCAGTGATTTAAGGGGGCGAGGAACTGAAGCTTTCTTT
CASSDLRGRGTEAFF
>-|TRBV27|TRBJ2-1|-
TGTGCCAGCAGTTTATTCCCGGGAAGCTCCTACAATGAGCAGTTCTTC
CASSLFPGSSYNEQFF
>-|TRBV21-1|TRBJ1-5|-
TGTGCCAGCAGCAAAGGGGGGGACAGGGTTGATAATCAGCCCCAGCATTTT
CASSKGGDRVDNQPQHF
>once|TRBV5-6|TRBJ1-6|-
TGTGCCAGCAGCTTAGGGGCAGCTAATTCACCCCTCCACTTT
CASSLGAANSPLHF
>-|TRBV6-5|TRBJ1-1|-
TGTGCCAGCAGCACAGATGTGGTTGGTGAAGCTTTCTTT
CASSTDVVGEAFF
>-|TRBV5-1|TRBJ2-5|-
TGCGCCAGCAGCCCCCAGACTGGAGAGACCCAGTACTTC
CASSPQTGETQYF
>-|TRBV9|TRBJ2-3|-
TGTGCCAGCAGCCCCCCCGGTCGGGGGGCCACAGATACGCAGTATTTT
CASSPPGRGATDTQYF
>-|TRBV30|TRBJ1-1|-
TGTGCCTGGAGCTCCTCAGGGTTGGGCGCTTTCTTT
CAWSSSGLGAFF
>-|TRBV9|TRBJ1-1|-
TGTGCCAGCAGCGTAGCTGGGGAGGGCACTGAAGCTTTCTTT
CASSVAGEGTEAFF
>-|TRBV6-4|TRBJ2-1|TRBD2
TGTGCCAGCCTCGACGGGGGGGGAGGAAACAATGAGCAGTTCTTC
CASLDGGGGNNEQFF
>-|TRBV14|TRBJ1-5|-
TGTGCCAGCAGCCACGGGACGGGAGGCACCTTACATTTT
CASSHGTGGTLHF
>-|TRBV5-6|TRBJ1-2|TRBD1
TGTGCCAGCAGCTATGATGGGACAGGGGGTATCTATGGCTACACCTTC
CASSYDGTGGIYGYTF
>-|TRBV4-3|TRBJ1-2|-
TGCGCCAGCAGCCAAGATTCAGGAAACAGGGTACGGGACGGCTACACCTTC
CASSQDSGNRVRDGYTF